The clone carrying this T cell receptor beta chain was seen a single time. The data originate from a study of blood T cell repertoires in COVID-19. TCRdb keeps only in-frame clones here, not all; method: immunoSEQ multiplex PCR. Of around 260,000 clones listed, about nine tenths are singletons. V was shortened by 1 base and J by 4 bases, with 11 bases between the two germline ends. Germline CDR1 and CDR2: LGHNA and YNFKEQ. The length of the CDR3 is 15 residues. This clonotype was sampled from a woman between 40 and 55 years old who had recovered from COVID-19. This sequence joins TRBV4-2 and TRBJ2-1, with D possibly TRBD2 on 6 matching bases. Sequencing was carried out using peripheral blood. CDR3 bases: TGTGCCAGCAGCCAAGGAGCCGGGGGATACAATGAGCAGTTCTTC. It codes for CASSQGAGGYNEQFF.